This TCR beta chain was profiled in a study of cytomegalovirus exposure and HLA in healthy donors. PCR employed 60 Vbeta and 13 Jbeta primers. Repertoires were generated with immunoSEQ multiplex PCR, while TCRdb's copy carries only in-frame clones and drops some. Of roughly 140,000 clones in the sample, about three quarters were seen once. There are 16 residues in the CDR3. CDR1 is SGHVS, CDR2 FQNEAQ, per germline. V shed 4 bases and J 5 bases; nucleotides not matched to a gene: 9. The chain is built from TRBV7-8 and TRBJ1-4, with TRBD1 matching over 8 bases. Sequenced input: PBMCs. This receptor was identified in a woman aged 30 to 39 in good health and CMV-seronegative. The CDR3 DNA follows: TGTGCCAGCAGCTCAGGACAGGGTTGGGGGAATGAAAAACTGTTTTTT. This gives the protein CASSSGQGWGNEKLFF.